What follows are 21 T cell receptor beta chains derived from one specimen sequenced in a study of T-cell reconstitution after alpha-beta-depleted transplantation in children. Unique molecular identifiers were incorporated during preparation of the TCRbeta library. TCRdb re-called the PCR reads through MiXCR, storing one row per CDR3 protein. This table has nearly 550,000 distinct CDR3 sequences, around 17% appearing once. The input for sequencing was PBMCs from the stem cell graft donor, taken from the stem cell graft. The receptors come from a human donor who donated a stem cell graft to a child with acute lymphoblastic leukemia.

J is TRBJ2-3 and V is TRBV10-2, with 14 positions matching TRBD2. Germline values: CDR1 WSHSY, CDR2 SAAADI. The CDR3 consists of 15 residues. V gave up 7 bases and J gave up 4 bases; unmatched junction bases: 4. The CDR3 is CASNPGLAGADTQYF. In DNA form, the CDR3 reads TGCGCCAGCAACCCGGGACTAGCGGGAGCAGATACGCAGTATTTT.

This chain links TRBV7-8 with TRBJ2-4, with a possible D match to TRBD1 (7 bases). V was shortened by 4 bases and J by 2 bases, with 18 bases between the two germline ends. The CDR3 extends over 17 amino acids. CDR1 and CDR2 from the germline V gene are SGHVS and FQNEAQ. This CDR3 reads CASSSLRGGGTKNIQYF. In DNA form, the CDR3 reads TGTGCCAGCAGCTCCCTCCGAGGGGGCGGGACCAAAAACATTCAGTACTTC.

This clonotype turned up a few times. The V gene is TRBV7-9, the J gene TRBJ2-1; maybe TRBD1 (6 bases). V lost 5 bases and J lost 5, with 16 bases in between. Germline V lookup: CDR1 SEHNR, CDR2 FQNEAQ (reference sequence). The CDR3 contains 15 residues. CDR3: CASSHPQTGNNEQFF. The CDR3 DNA reads TGTGCCAGCAGCCATCCTCAGACAGGAAACAATGAGCAGTTCTTC.

J is TRBJ2-7 and V is TRBV27, with D hard to call. The V gene's germline CDR1 is MNHEY and CDR2 SMNVEV (reference sequence). CDR3 size: 14 residues. V was trimmed by 7 bases and J by 0 bases, leaving 13 bases between them. This CDR3 is CASKSDTSSYEQYF. CDR3 DNA: TGTGCCAGCAAATCGGATACCAGCTCCTACGAGCAGTACTTC.

V usage is TRBV12-3 or TRBV12-4 and J usage is TRBJ1-2, with 7 bases fitting TRBD1. Trimming took 8 bases from V and 0 from J; bases not matched to a gene: 6. The CDR3 totals 14 residues. The CDR3: CASWTGETNYGYTF. Written as DNA, the CDR3 is TGTGCCAGCTGGACAGGTGAAACTAACTATGGCTACACCTTC.

The CDR3 region is CASTTGYSNQPQHF. In DNA form, the CDR3 reads TGTGCCAGCACCACGGGATATAGCAATCAGCCCCAGCATTTT. The gene calls are TRBV3-1 and TRBJ1-5; the D is unclear. The CDR3 loop spans 14 amino acids. V lost 7 bases and J lost 0, with 10 bases in between. CDR1 and CDR2 from the germline V gene are LGHDT and YNNKEL (reference sequence). Based on the CDR3 plus reference TRBV3-1 and TRBJ1-5, the full variable domain is DTAVSQTPKYLVTQMGNDKSIKCEQNLGHDTMYWYKQDSKKFLKIMFSYNNKELIINETVPNRFSPKSPDKAHLNLHINSLELGDSAVYFCASTTGYSNQPQHFGDGTRLSIL.

The table lists this clonotype with a few counts. The V and J genes are TRBV5-1 and TRBJ1-3; tentative D call: TRBD1 (6 bases). CDR1 and CDR2 (germline): SGHRS, YFSETQ. V was clipped by 2 bases and J by 0 bases, with 15 bases between them. CDR3 size: 17 residues. The CDR3 reads CASSFGGQFGSGNTIYF. In DNA, the CDR3 is TGCGCCAGCAGCTTTGGCGGACAGTTTGGCTCTGGAAACACCATATATTTT.

Only a few counts were recorded for this clonotype. CDR3 DNA sequence: TGTGCCAGCAGGACTCCAGCGGCCAATGAAGCTTTCTTT. This sequence encodes CASRTPAANEAFF. The chain links TRBV5-8 to TRBJ1-1; D gene uncertain. CDR1 is SGHTS, CDR2 YDEGEE, per germline. Trimming cost V 5 bases and J 7 bases, with 15 bases left between them. This CDR3 comprises 13 residues.

This clonotype was detected once. The chain combines TRBV5-1 with TRBJ2-7; 9 nucleotides line up with TRBD1. The CDR3 has 15 residues. Germline CDR1 is SGHRS and CDR2 is YFSETQ. V lost 1 base to trimming and J lost 1 base; unmatched junction nucleotides: 3. In DNA form, the CDR3 reads TGCGCCAGCAGCTTGATGACAGGGGGTTCCTACGAGCAGTACTTC. Its protein product is CASSLMTGGSYEQYF. Drawing the rest from reference TRBV5-1 and TRBJ2-7, the complete variable domain is KAGVTQTPRYLIKTRGQQVTLSCSPISGHRSVSWYQQTPGQGLQFLFEYFSETQRNKGNFPGRFSGRQFSNSRSEMNVSTLELGDSALYLCASSLMTGGSYEQYFGPGTRLTVT.

The J gene is TRBJ2-1, the V gene TRBV12-3 or TRBV12-4; TRBD2 is a possible D gene (6 bases). Trimming took off 3 bases at V and 0 bases at J, with 12 bases between the two ends. This CDR3 contains 16 residues. CDR3 DNA: TGTGCCAGCAGTTTGCTAGCGTTGAGCTCCTACAATGAGCAGTTCTTC. This translates into CASSLLALSSYNEQFF.

This clonotype has a handful of counts. V usage is TRBV9 and J usage is TRBJ2-3, with D perhaps being TRBD1 or TRBD2 (5 bases each). V was clipped by 0 bases and J by 1 base, with 9 bases between them. Germline V gives CDR1 SGDLS, CDR2 YYNGEE. The CDR3 covers 15 residues. The CDR3 spells CASSVEGTRTDTQYF. The CDR3 nucleotides read TGTGCCAGCAGCGTAGAGGGGACCCGCACAGATACGCAGTATTTT.

The V gene is TRBV11-2, the J gene TRBJ2-3, with a possible D match to TRBD1 (5 bases). Germline values: CDR1 SGHAT, CDR2 FQNNGV. V lost 5 bases to trimming and J lost 1 base, with 22 bases between them. This CDR3 is 18 amino acids long. As DNA, the CDR3 is TGTGCCAGCAGCCCTTATAGGGTCGGATTCAGGGGCACAGATACGCAGTATTTT. This sequence encodes CASSPYRVGFRGTDTQYF. Complete variable domain (other parts from reference TRBV11-2 and TRBJ2-3): EAGVAQSPRYKIIEKRQSVAFWCNPISGHATLYWYQQILGQGPKLLIQFQNNGVVDDSQLPKDRFSAERLKGVDSTLKIQPAKLEDSAVYLCASSPYRVGFRGTDTQYFGPGTRLTVL.

The chain employs TRBV29-1 and TRBJ2-2, with D possibly matching TRBD2 (5 bases). The CDR3 sequence is 13 residues long. Germline-derived CDR1 and CDR2 are SQVTM and ANQGSEA. The V end was cut by 7 bases, the J end by 5 bases, with 14 bases between. CDR3 DNA sequence: TGCAGCGCCCAACTAGGTTCGACCGGGGAGCTGTTTTTT. Its translation: CSAQLGSTGELFF.

The rearrangement uses TRBV3-1 and TRBJ2-3, with TRBD2 identical over 8 bases. Germline V gene data show CDR1 as LGHDT and CDR2 as YNNKEL (reference sequence). The V gene end was trimmed by 6 bases and the J gene end by 0 bases; junction bases not matched to a gene: 14. This CDR3 region has 18 residues. The CDR3, as DNA: TGTGCCAGCAGTTTAGGGTTTGGGGGCGGGGGGAGCACAGATACGCAGTATTTT. This gives the protein CASSLGFGGGGSTDTQYF.

A few counts support this clonotype. The chain employs TRBV5-5 and TRBJ2-5, with TRBD2 identical over 8 bases. V shed 0 bases, J shed 4 bases, and the junction held 5 bases outside the gene matches. The CDR3 is 15 amino acids. Germline V lookup: CDR1 SGHKS, CDR2 YYEKEE (reference sequence). The CDR3 DNA reads as TGTGCCAGCAGCTTGGCTGGACTAGCTGTAGAGACCCAGTACTTC. It is translated as CASSLAGLAVETQYF.

The genes are TRBV6-1 and TRBJ1-5; tentatively, D is TRBD1 (6 bases). Trimming stripped 7 bases from V and 1 base from J, with 26 bases between. The length of the CDR3 is 19 residues. Germline assignment: CDR1 MNHNS and CDR2 SASEGT. The CDR3 DNA follows: TGTGCCAGCACTCCGACAGGTAGTGGTTTCGTCATGAGCAATCAGCCCCAGCATTTT. Translated, it gives CASTPTGSGFVMSNQPQHF.

The V call is TRBV5-1, the J call TRBJ2-6; TRBD1 agrees at 7 bases. The CDR3 covers 16 residues. Germline loops: CDR1 SGHRS, CDR2 YFSETQ. V lost 6 bases, J lost 2 bases, and 8 bases stayed unmatched. The CDR3 reads CASTPVDRAGANVLTF. CDR3 sequence (DNA): TGCGCCAGCACTCCTGTCGACAGGGCTGGGGCCAACGTCCTGACTTTC.

The gene calls are TRBV5-1 and TRBJ2-4; D possibly corresponds to TRBD2 (6 bases). Trimming removed 0 bases from V and 8 bases from J, with 15 bases in between. The germline V gene encodes CDR1 SGHRS and CDR2 YFSETQ. This CDR3 is 15 amino acids long. CDR3 sequence reads: CASSLGAEWGDIQYF. CDR3 coding DNA: TGCGCCAGCAGCTTGGGAGCCGAATGGGGGGACATTCAGTACTTC.

The rearrangement uses TRBV7-2 and TRBJ2-5; D perhaps matches TRBD2 (5 bases). Germline V CDR1 and CDR2: SGHTA, FQGNSA. V lost 2 bases, J lost 3 bases, and 10 bases lay in between. The CDR3 loop spans 14 amino acids. CDR3 DNA sequence: TGTGCCAGCAGCTTACTCACGCGGGAAGAGACCCAGTACTTC. Protein product: CASSLLTREETQYF. Full variable domain (outside the CDR3, taken from reference TRBV7-2 and TRBJ2-5): GAGVSQSPSNKVTEKGKDVELRCDPISGHTALYWYRQSLGQGLEFLIYFQGNSAPDKSGLPSDRFSAERTGGSVSTLTIQRTQQEDSAVYLCASSLLTREETQYFGPGTRLLVL.

This clonotype was seen a handful of times. The chain employs TRBV11-2 and TRBJ1-3, with D possibly being TRBD1 (5 bases). Germline V gives CDR1 SGHAT, CDR2 FQNNGV. The length of the CDR3 is 17 residues. Trimming took off 2 bases at V and 2 bases at J, with 16 bases between the two ends. Here the CDR3 reads CASSLRGQGFPGNTIYF. The CDR3 DNA is TGTGCCAGCAGCTTAAGAGGGCAGGGCTTCCCTGGAAACACCATATATTTT.

V and J are TRBV18 and TRBJ2-5; no definite D call. The germline gives CDR1 KGHSH, CDR2 LQKENI. The CDR3 sequence is 15 residues long. Trimming cost V 8 bases and J 1 base, with 17 bases left between them. The CDR3 here is CASISNTDLQETQYF. The CDR3 nucleotides read TGTGCCAGCATCTCTAACACAGACCTCCAAGAGACCCAGTACTTC.